This is a list of T cell receptor beta chains from one sample in a study of blood T cells in healthy people across ages. TCRdb processed the 5' RACE reads anew with MiXCR; each CDR3 protein has one entry. Here the sample spans more than 1,400,000 distinct CDR3 sequences, 42% being singletons. The specimen sequenced was blood. Receptor source: a woman aged 18-35 years in good health. Each CDR3 is given without its conserved first and last residue. D genes are given only for firm matches.

J gene | V gene | D gene | CDR3 length | CDR3 protein
TRBJ2-7 | TRBV12-3/TRBV12-4 | NA | 13 | ASSRTPEGVDEQY
TRBJ2-3 | TRBV5-1 | NA | 13 | ASSLYVDRTDTQY
TRBJ2-1 | TRBV7-2 | NA | 12 | ASSPDRIYNEQF
TRBJ2-7 | TRBV29-1 | TRBD1 | 11 | SVDGDSPYEQY
TRBJ2-3 | TRBV6-5 | NA | 14 | ASSHRQASTPDTQY
TRBJ1-1 | TRBV30 | NA | 10 | AWKRDGTEAF
TRBJ2-7 | TRBV5-1 | TRBD1 | 15 | ASSPATGDRGYHEQY
TRBJ2-5 | TRBV5-1 | NA | 14 | ASSLIYKDPKETQY
TRBJ2-7 | TRBV7-6 | TRBD2 | 15 | ASSPREERGLSYEQY
TRBJ2-1 | TRBV9 | NA | 11 | ASSVGPLGEQF
TRBJ2-5 | TRBV3-1 | NA | 13 | ASSQAPGQGETQY
TRBJ1-5 | TRBV7-9 | NA | 14 | ASSSQWEKGNQPQH
NA | TRBV5-6 | TRBD2 | 13 | ASSLNGGSYGEQY
TRBJ2-1 | TRBV13 | NA | 13 | ASSARTITSDEQF
TRBJ1-1 | TRBV27 | NA | 12 | ASSPSRFRGEAF
TRBJ2-7 | TRBV11-2 | NA | 15 | ASSSMRGTKSSYEQY
TRBJ1-1 | TRBV6-5 | TRBD1 | 14 | ASSRTRTGGLDEAF
TRBJ2-7 | TRBV12-3/TRBV12-4 | NA | 11 | ASSPHRTKEQY
TRBJ2-1 | TRBV20-1 | TRBD1 | 14 | SARLGQDYSYNEQF
TRBJ2-5 | TRBV20-1 | NA | 13 | SARYIKAVQETQY
TRBJ1-6 | TRBV28 | NA | 14 | ASSFGRAGGNSPLH
TRBJ1-2 | TRBV4-1 | NA | 14 | ASSQDTTAPGGGYT
TRBJ1-1 | TRBV6-6 | TRBD1 | 12 | ASSSTGKNTEAF
TRBJ2-3 | TRBV6-5 | NA | 11 | ASSYLSWDTQY
TRBJ2-5 | TRBV10-3 | NA | 12 | AISESPTKNIRY
TRBJ2-1 | TRBV4-1 | NA | 9 | ASSARDEQF
TRBJ1-1 | TRBV6-5 | NA | 11 | ASSTGRETEAF
TRBJ2-7 | TRBV29-1 | NA | 9 | SVSTGNEQY
TRBJ2-5 | TRBV6-5 | TRBD2 | 13 | ASSFTSGGHNEQY
TRBJ2-7 | TRBV30 | NA | 10 | AWSPGKYEQY
NA | TRBV3-1 | NA | 13 | ASSQESGGGETQY
TRBJ2-7 | TRBV28 | TRBD1 | 13 | ASSLPGQLDNEQY
TRBJ1-2 | TRBV9 | NA | 13 | ASSAQREGFYGYT
TRBJ2-3 | TRBV5-1 | NA | 13 | ASSSGDGRTDTQY
TRBJ2-1 | TRBV21-1 | NA | 16 | ASSKVARGAFSYNEQF
TRBJ1-2 | TRBV3-1 | TRBD1 | 13 | ASSQVLQGSYGYT
TRBJ2-1 | TRBV11-2 | NA | 15 | ASSFNFLGSSYNEQF
TRBJ2-3 | TRBV6-1 | NA | 13 | ASSKKDPQQNTQY
TRBJ1-2 | TRBV9 | NA | 14 | ASSVGGGGIPYGYT
TRBJ2-7 | TRBV6-5 | TRBD2 | 12 | ASNSLAVQYEQY
TRBJ1-2 | TRBV7-2 | NA | 14 | ASSPQPEGGDDGYT
TRBJ1-2 | TRBV29-1 | NA | 12 | SVEATGALYGYT
TRBJ2-1 | TRBV20-1 | TRBD2 | 13 | SAPPERGSYNEQF
TRBJ1-2 | TRBV6-1 | TRBD1 | 14 | ASRTPQDRASNGYT
TRBJ2-7 | TRBV10-3 | NA | 13 | AIRALAETSYEQY
TRBJ2-4 | TRBV27 | TRBD1 | 14 | ASRPTGGLAKNIQY
TRBJ2-5 | TRBV2 | NA | 11 | ASSGDWQETQY
TRBJ2-1 | TRBV7-2 | TRBD2 | 13 | ASSPVGASGSIEF
TRBJ2-1 | TRBV2 | TRBD1 | 10 | ASSRQGRRQF
TRBJ1-2 | TRBV12-3/TRBV12-4 | TRBD1 | 12 | ASSQDTGAVGYT
TRBJ2-1 | TRBV4-1 | TRBD2 | 14 | ASSQDLASGRNEQF
TRBJ2-2 | TRBV28 | TRBD2 | 15 | ASSGLSLAGSTGELF
TRBJ2-3 | TRBV27 | TRBD1 | 13 | ASSLGTEYSDTQY
TRBJ2-3 | TRBV12-3/TRBV12-4 | TRBD2 | 14 | ASSLSSGRTTDTQY
TRBJ2-7 | TRBV6-1 | TRBD1 | 14 | ASRPTPTGDLYEQY